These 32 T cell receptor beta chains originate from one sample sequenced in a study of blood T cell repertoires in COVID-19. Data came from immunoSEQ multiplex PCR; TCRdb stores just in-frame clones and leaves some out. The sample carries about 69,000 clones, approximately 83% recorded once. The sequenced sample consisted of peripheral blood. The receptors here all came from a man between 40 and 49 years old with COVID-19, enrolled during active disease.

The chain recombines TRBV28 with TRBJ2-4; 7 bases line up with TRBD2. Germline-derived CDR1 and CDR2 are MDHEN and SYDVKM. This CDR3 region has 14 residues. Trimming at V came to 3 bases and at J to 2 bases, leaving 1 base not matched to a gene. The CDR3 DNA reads TGTGCCAGCAGTTTCGGGGGGACCAAAAACATTCAGTACTTC. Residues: CASSFGGTKNIQYF.

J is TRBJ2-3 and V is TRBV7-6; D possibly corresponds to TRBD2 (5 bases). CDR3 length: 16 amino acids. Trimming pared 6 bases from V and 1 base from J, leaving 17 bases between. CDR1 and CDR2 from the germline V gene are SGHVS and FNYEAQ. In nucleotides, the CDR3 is TGTGCCAGCAGTTATCCATACGGGGTCGGCACAGATACGCAGTATTTT. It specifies CASSYPYGVGTDTQYF.

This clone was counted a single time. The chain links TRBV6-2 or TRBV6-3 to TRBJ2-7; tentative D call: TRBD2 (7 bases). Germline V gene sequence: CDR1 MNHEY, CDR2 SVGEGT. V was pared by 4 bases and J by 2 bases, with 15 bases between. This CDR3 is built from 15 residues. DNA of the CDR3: TGTGCCAGCAGTTCGGGCGGGGGCAATACCTACGAGCAGTACTTC. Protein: CASSSGGGNTYEQYF.

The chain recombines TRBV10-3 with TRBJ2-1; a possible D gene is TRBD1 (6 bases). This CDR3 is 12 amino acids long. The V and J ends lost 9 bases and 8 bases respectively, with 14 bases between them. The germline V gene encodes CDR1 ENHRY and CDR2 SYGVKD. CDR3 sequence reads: CAIEGGSDEQFF. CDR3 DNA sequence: TGTGCCATTGAAGGGGGTAGCGATGAGCAGTTCTTC.

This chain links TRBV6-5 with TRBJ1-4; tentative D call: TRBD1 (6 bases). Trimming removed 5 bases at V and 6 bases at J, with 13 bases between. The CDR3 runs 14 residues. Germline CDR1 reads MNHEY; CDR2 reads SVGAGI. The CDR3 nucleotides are TGTGCCAGCAGTATGGGTGGGGGCCATGAAAAACTGTTTTTT. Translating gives CASSMGGGHEKLFF.

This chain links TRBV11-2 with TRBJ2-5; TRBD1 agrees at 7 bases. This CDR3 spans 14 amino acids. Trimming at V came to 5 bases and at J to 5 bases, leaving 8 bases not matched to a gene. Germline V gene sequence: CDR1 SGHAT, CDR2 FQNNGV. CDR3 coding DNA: TGTGCCAGCAGCCTTGACAGGGCCACGGAGACCCAGTACTTC. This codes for CASSLDRATETQYF.

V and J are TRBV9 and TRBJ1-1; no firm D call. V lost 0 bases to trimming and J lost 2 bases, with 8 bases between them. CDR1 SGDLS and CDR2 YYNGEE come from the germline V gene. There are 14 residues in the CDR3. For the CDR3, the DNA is TGTGCCAGCAGCGTAGCCAGTCAAAACACTGAAGCTTTCTTT. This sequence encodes CASSVASQNTEAFF.

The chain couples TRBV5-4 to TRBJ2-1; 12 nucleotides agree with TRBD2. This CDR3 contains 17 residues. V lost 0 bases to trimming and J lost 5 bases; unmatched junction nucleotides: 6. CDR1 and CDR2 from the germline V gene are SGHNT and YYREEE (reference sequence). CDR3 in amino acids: CASSLAKTSGGHNEQFF. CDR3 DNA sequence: TGTGCCAGCAGCTTGGCCAAGACTAGCGGGGGTCACAATGAGCAGTTCTTC. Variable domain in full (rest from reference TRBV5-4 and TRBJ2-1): ETGVTQSPTHLIKTRGQQVTLRCSSQSGHNTVSWYQQALGQGPQFIFQYYREEENGRGNFPPRFSGLQFPNYSSELNVNALELDDSALYLCASSLAKTSGGHNEQFFGPGTRLTVL.

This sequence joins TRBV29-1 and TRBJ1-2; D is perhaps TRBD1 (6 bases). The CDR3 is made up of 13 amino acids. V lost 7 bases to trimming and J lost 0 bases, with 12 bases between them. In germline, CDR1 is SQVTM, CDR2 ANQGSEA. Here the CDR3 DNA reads TGCAGCGCCCGACAGGCAGCTAACTATGGCTACACCTTC. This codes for CSARQAANYGYTF. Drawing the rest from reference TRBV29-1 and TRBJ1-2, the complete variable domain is SAVISQKPSRDICQRGTSLTIQCQVDSQVTMMFWYRQQPGQSLTLIATANQGSEATYESGFVIDKFPISRPNLTFSTLTVSNMSPEDSSIYLCSARQAANYGYTFGSGTRLTVV.

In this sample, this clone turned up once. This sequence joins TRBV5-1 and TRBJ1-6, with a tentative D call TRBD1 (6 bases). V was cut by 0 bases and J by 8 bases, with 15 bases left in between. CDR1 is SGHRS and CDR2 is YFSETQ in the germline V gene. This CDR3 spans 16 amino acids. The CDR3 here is CASSLEGTLGDSPLHF. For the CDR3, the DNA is TGCGCCAGCAGCTTGGAAGGGACATTAGGGGATTCACCCCTCCACTTT.

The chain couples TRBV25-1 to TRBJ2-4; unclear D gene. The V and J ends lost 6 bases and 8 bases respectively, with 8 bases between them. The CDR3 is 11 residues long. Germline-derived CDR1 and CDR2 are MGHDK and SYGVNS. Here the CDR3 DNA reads TGTGCCAGCAGCGAGAAACACATTCAGTACTTC. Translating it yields CASSEKHIQYF.

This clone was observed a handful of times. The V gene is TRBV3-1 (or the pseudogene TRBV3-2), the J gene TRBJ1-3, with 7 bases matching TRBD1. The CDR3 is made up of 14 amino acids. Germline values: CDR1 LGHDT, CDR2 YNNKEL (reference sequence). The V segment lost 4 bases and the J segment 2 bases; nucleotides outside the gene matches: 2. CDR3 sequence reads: CASSRGQTGNTIYF. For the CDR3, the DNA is TGTGCCAGCAGCCGGGGACAGACTGGAAACACCATATATTTT.

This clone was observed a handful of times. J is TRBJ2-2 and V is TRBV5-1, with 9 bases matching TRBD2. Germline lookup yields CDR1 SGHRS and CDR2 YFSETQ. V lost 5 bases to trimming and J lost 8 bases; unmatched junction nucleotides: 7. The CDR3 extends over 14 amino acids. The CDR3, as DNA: TGCGCCAGCAGACTGTCCACTAGCGGGGGGGAGCTGTTTTTT. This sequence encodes CASRLSTSGGELFF. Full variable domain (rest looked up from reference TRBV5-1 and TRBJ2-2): KAGVTQTPRYLIKTRGQQVTLSCSPISGHRSVSWYQQTPGQGLQFLFEYFSETQRNKGNFPGRFSGRQFSNSRSEMNVSTLELGDSALYLCASRLSTSGGELFFGEGSRLTVL.

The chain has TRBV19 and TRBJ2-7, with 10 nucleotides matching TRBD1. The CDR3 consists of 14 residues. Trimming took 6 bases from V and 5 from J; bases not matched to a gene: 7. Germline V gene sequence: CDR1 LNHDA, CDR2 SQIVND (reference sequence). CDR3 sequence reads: CASRTGQGPNEQYF. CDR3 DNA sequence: TGTGCCAGTAGAACGGGACAGGGGCCCAACGAGCAGTACTTC.

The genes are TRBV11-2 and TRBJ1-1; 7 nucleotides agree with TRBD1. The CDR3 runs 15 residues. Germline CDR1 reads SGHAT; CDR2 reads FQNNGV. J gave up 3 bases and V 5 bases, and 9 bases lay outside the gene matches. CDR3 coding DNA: TGTGCCAGCAGCCCCCGGGAGGGGGCCGACACTGAAGCTTTCTTT. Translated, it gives CASSPREGADTEAFF.

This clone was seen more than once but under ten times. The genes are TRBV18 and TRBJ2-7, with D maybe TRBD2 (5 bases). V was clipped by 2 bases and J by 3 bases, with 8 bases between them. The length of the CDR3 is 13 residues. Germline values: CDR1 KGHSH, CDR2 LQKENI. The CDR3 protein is CASSPNRDYEQYF. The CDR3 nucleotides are TGTGCCAGCTCACCAAATCGGGACTACGAGCAGTACTTC.

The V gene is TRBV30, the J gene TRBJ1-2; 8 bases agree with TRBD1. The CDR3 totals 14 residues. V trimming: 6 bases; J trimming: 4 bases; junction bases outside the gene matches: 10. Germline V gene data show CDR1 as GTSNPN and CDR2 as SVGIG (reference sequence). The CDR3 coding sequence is TGTGCCTGCCAGGGACAGGAGGAGGTCTATGGCTACACCTTC. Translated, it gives CACQGQEEVYGYTF.

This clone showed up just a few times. The CDR3 DNA reads TGTGCCAGCAGCGGGGACAGGGGGATGCTCTATAGCAATCAGCCCCAGCATTTT. It is translated as CASSGDRGMLYSNQPQHF. The J gene is TRBJ1-5, the V gene TRBV7-9, with 11 bases lining up with TRBD1. This CDR3 is built from 18 residues. Germline lookup yields CDR1 SEHNR and CDR2 FQNEAQ (reference sequence). Losses at the gene ends were 5 bases for V and 0 bases for J; bases not matched to a gene: 9.

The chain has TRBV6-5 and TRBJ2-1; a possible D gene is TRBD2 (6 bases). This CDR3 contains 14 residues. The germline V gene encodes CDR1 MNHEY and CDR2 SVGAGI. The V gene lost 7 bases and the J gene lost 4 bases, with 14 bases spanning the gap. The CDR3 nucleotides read TGTGCCAGCAACTCGATTGGGGGGTACAATGAGCAGTTCTTC. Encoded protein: CASNSIGGYNEQFF.

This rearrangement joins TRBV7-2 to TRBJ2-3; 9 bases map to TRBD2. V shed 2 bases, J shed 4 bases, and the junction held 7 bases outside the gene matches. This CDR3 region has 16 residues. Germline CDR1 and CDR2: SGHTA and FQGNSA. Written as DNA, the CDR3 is TGTGCCAGCAGCTTAATCGGGACTAGCTTCCCAGATACGCAGTATTTT. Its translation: CASSLIGTSFPDTQYF.

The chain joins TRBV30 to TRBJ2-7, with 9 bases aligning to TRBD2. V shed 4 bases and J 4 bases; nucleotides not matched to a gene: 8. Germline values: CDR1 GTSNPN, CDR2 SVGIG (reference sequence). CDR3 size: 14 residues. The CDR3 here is CAWNPASGEYEQYF. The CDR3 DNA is TGTGCCTGGAACCCCGCTAGCGGGGAGTACGAGCAGTACTTC.

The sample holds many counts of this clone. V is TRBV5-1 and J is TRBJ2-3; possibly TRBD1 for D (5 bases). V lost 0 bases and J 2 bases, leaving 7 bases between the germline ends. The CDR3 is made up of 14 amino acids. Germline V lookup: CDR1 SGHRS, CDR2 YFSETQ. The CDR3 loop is CASSLDRPTDTQYF. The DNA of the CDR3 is TGCGCCAGCAGCTTGGACAGGCCCACAGATACGCAGTATTTT.

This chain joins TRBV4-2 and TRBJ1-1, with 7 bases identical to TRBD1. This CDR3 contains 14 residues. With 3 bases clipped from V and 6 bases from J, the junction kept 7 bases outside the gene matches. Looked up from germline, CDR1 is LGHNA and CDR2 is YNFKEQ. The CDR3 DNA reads TGTGCCAGCAGCCAGACAGGGTTCAAGGCTGAAGCTTTCTTT. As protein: CASSQTGFKAEAFF.

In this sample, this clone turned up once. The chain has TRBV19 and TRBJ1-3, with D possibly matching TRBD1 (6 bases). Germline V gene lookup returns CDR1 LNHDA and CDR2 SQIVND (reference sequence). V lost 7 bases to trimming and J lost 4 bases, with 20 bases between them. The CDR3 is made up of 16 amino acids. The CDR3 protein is CASTPIGIGTGNTIYF. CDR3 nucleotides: TGTGCCAGTACCCCAATAGGGATCGGGACAGGAAACACCATATATTTT.

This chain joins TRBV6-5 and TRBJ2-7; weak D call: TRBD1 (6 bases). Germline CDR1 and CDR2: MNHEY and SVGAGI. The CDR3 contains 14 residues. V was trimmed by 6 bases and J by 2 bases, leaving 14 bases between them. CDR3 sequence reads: CASRKTGLTYEQYF. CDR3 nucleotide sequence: TGTGCCAGCAGAAAAACAGGGCTCACCTACGAGCAGTACTTC.

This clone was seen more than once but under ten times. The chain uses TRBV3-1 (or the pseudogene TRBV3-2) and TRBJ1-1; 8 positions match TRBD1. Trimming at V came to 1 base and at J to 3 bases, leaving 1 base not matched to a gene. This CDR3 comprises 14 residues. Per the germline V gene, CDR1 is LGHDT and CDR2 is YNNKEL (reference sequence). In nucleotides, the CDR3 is TGTGCCAGCAGCCAAGGACAGGGGTACACTGAAGCTTTCTTT. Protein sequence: CASSQGQGYTEAFF.

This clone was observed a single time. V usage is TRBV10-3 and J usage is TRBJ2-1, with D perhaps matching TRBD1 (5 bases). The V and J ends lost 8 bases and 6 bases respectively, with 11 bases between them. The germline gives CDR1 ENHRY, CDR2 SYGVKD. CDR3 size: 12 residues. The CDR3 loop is CAIGAMGNEQFF. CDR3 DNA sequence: TGTGCCATCGGGGCTATGGGCAATGAGCAGTTCTTC.

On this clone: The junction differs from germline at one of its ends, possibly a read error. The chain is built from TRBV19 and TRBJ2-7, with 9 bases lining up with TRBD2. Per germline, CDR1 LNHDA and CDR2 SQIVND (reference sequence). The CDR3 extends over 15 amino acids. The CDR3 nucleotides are TGTGGCAGTAGTTTCGGCGCTAGCGGGGACGCCGAGCAGTACTTC. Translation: CGSSFGASGDAEQYF.

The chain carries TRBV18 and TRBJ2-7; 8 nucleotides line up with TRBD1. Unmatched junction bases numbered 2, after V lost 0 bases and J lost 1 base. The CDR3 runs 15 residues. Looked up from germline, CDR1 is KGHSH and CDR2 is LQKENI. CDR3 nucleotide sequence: TGTGCCAGCTCACCACCGACAGGGGTGTCCTACGAGCAGTACTTC. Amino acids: CASSPPTGVSYEQYF.

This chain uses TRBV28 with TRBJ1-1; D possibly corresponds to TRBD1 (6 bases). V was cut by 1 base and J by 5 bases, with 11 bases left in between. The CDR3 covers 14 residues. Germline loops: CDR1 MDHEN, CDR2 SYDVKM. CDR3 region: CASSLLRGRTEAFF. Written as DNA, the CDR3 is TGTGCCAGCAGTTTATTGCGGGGGCGGACTGAAGCTTTCTTT.

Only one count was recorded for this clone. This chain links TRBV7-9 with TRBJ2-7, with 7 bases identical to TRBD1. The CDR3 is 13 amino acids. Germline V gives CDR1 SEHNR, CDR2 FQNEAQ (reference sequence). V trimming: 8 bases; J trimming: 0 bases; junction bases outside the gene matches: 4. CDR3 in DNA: TGTGCCAGCCACCGGGACAGCTCCTACGAGCAGTACTTC. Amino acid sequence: CASHRDSSYEQYF.

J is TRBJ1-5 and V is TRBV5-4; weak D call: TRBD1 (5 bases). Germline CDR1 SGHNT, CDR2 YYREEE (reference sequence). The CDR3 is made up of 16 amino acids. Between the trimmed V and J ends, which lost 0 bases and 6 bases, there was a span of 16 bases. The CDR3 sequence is CASSLDGWGVSQPQHF. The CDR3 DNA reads TGTGCCAGCAGCTTGGATGGTTGGGGGGTTTCTCAGCCCCAGCATTTT.